This TCR beta chain was captured in a study of graft-versus-host responses after intestinal transplantation. This table comes from immunoSEQ multiplex PCR, and its TCRdb copy is limited to in-frame clones, with some not included. The sample shows approximately 75,000 clones, around 95% of them seen only once. As regards this clone: The antigen remains undetermined.

Trimming removed 6 bases at V and 3 bases at J, with 11 bases between. The CDR3 runs to 13 residues. Germline V CDR1 and CDR2: SSHAT, FNYEAQ (reference sequence). This chain joins TRBV7-7 and TRBJ1-1; no clear D. This sequence originates from a human donor who received an intestinal transplant. The sequences come from unstimulated CD8+ T cells sorted from spleen or lymph node cells, collected before intestinal transplant. The CDR3 coding sequence is TGTGCCAGCAGTCCCAGCCAGGACACTGAAGCTTTCTTT. Amino acid sequence: CASSPSQDTEAFF.